Following are 27 T cell receptor beta chains from one sample sequenced in a study of OX40 agonist ivuxolimab in advanced cancers. Using immunoSEQ multiplex PCR, the repertoire was profiled, and TCRdb retains in-frame clones only, with some absent. The sample holds about 65,000 clones, approximately 90% seen once. Sample: CD4+ or CD8+ T cells sorted from blood, taken in a trial of the OX40 agonist ivuxolimab. Every receptor here comes from an adult with an advanced solid tumor such as melanoma, head and neck, liver or kidney cancer.

The rearrangement links TRBV5-6 to TRBJ1-2; D unresolved. The CDR3 has 13 amino acids. Trimming shortened V by 1 base and J by 2 bases, and 6 bases separated the two germline ends. Germline V CDR1 and CDR2: SGHDT, YYEEEE. CDR3 sequence reads: CASSLTTNYGYTF. In DNA form, the CDR3 reads TGTGCCAGCAGCTTGACGACAAACTATGGCTACACCTTC.

The chain employs TRBV5-3 and TRBJ1-2, with TRBD1 matching 7 bases. TRBV5-3 is noted as an ORF with a role that remains uncertain. Trimming removed 2 bases from V and 4 bases from J; junction bases left unmatched: 11. The CDR3 runs to 16 residues. CDR3 sequence: CARSFADRQAAYGYTF. DNA for the CDR3: TGTGCCAGAAGCTTTGCGGACAGGCAAGCGGCCTATGGCTACACCTTC.

In DNA, the CDR3 is TGTGCTAGTGGTTTGACGCGAGCGGGAGATTCACCCCTCCACTTT. Protein sequence: CASGLTRAGDSPLHF. The chain carries TRBV12-5 and TRBJ1-6, with no clear D. The germline V gene encodes CDR1 LGHNT and CDR2 FRNRAP. The CDR3 runs 15 residues. V dropped 2 bases and J dropped 8 bases, with 13 bases sitting between them.

V usage is TRBV7-9 and J usage is TRBJ1-5; TRBD1 agrees at 7 bases. Per the germline V gene, CDR1 is SEHNR and CDR2 is FQNEAQ (reference sequence). The V segment lost 3 bases and the J segment 6 bases; nucleotides outside the gene matches: 2. The CDR3 spans 13 residues. CDR3 protein: CASSFDRVQPQHF. CDR3 nucleotides: TGTGCCAGCAGCTTCGACAGGGTTCAGCCCCAGCATTTT. The full variable domain, its missing parts supplied by reference TRBV7-9 and TRBJ1-5, is DTGVSQNPRHKITKRGQNVTFRCDPISEHNRLYWYRQTLGQGPEFLTYFQNEAQLEKSRLLSDRFSAERPKGSFSTLEIQRTEQGDSAMYLCASSFDRVQPQHFGDGTRLSIL.

The chain carries TRBV5-4 and TRBJ2-1; D tentatively fits TRBD1 or TRBD2 (6 bases each). CDR1 is SGHNT and CDR2 is YYREEE in the germline V gene (reference sequence). The CDR3 spans 15 residues. V gave up 0 bases and J gave up 4 bases, with 11 bases separating them. The CDR3 protein is CASSLGQGTYNEQFF. The CDR3 DNA reads as TGTGCCAGCAGCTTGGGCCAGGGGACTTACAATGAGCAGTTCTTC.

The chain is built from TRBV6-5 and TRBJ1-2; a weak D match, TRBD1 (6 bases). Germline V gene lookup returns CDR1 MNHEY and CDR2 SVGAGI. This CDR3 is 13 amino acids long. Trimming pared 5 bases from V and 2 bases from J, leaving 9 bases between. The CDR3 DNA is TGTGCCAGCAGTCCCCAGGGGAACTATGGCTACACCTTC. Translating gives CASSPQGNYGYTF.

The rearrangement links TRBV11-2 to TRBJ2-1, with D hard to call. The germline gives CDR1 SGHAT, CDR2 FQNNGV. V lost 0 bases and J lost 5, with 5 bases in between. The CDR3 length is 13 residues. The CDR3, as DNA: TGTGCCAGCAGCTTAGATGGGAACAATGAGCAGTTCTTC. This encodes CASSLDGNNEQFF.

The chain recombines TRBV5-5 with TRBJ1-1; 7 bases are a match to TRBD1. Trimming at V came to 3 bases and at J to 1 base, leaving 9 bases not matched to a gene. The length of the CDR3 is 16 residues. CDR1 is SGHKS and CDR2 is YYEKEE in the germline V gene (reference sequence). The CDR3 is CASSWQQGISNTEAFF. The CDR3 DNA reads TGTGCCAGCAGCTGGCAACAGGGGATCTCGAACACTGAAGCTTTCTTT. Complete variable domain (other parts from reference TRBV5-5 and TRBJ1-1): DAGVTQSPTHLIKTRGQQVTLRCSPISGHKSVSWYQQVLGQGPQFIFQYYEKEERGRGNFPDRFSARQFPNYSSELNVNALLLGDSALYLCASSWQQGISNTEAFFGQGTRLTVV.

The chain uses TRBV18 and TRBJ2-3; 9 bases align to TRBD1. The V segment lost 6 bases and the J segment 5 bases; nucleotides outside the gene matches: 9. The CDR3 extends over 15 amino acids. Germline CDR1 reads KGHSH; CDR2 reads LQKENI. CDR3 amino acids: CASSVTRTGEDTQYF. As DNA, the CDR3 is TGTGCCAGCTCCGTTACTAGGACAGGGGAAGATACGCAGTATTTT.

This clone was seen a handful of times. The chain combines TRBV7-8 with TRBJ2-5, with a weak D call TRBD1 (6 bases). Germline CDR1 reads SGHVS; CDR2 reads FQNEAQ. The CDR3 consists of 13 residues. Between the trimmed V and J ends, which lost 8 bases and 5 bases, there was a span of 15 bases. CDR3 DNA sequence: TGTGCCAGCCTGGGCAGGGGTTTTGAGACCCAGTACTTC. It specifies CASLGRGFETQYF.

The chain couples TRBV11-3 to TRBJ1-6; D unresolved. Germline V lookup: CDR1 SGHNT, CDR2 YENEEA. The CDR3 has 14 amino acids. Trimming took off 1 base at V and 7 bases at J, with 8 bases between the two ends. The DNA of the CDR3 is TGTGCCAGCAGCTTAGCTGGGCTAAATTCACCCCTCCACTTT. As protein: CASSLAGLNSPLHF.

This clone was detected a few times. This rearrangement joins TRBV18 to TRBJ2-7, with unresolved D. This CDR3 spans 14 amino acids. V lost 3 bases, J lost 0 bases, and 9 bases lay in between. Germline V gives CDR1 KGHSH, CDR2 LQKENI. CDR3 DNA sequence: TGTGCCAGCTCACCTGAGGAAAGCTCCTACGAGCAGTACTTC. Amino acid sequence: CASSPEESSYEQYF.

The V and J genes are TRBV5-4 and TRBJ2-1; 8 positions match TRBD1. This CDR3 is built from 13 residues. The J segment lost 6 bases and the V segment lost 6 bases, leaving 5 bases of the junction unmatched. Germline V gene sequence: CDR1 SGHNT, CDR2 YYREEE (reference sequence). DNA of the CDR3: TGTGCCAGCACTAGGACAGGGTCCAATGAGCAGTTCTTC. This translates into CASTRTGSNEQFF.

V is TRBV6-5 and J is TRBJ1-1; no clear D. CDR1 and CDR2 from the germline V gene are MNHEY and SVGAGI. The V end was cut by 5 bases, the J end by 10 bases, with 11 bases between. The CDR3 sequence is 11 residues long. The CDR3 DNA is TGTGCCAGCAGTGAATTGGCCGGAGCTTTCTTT. It specifies CASSELAGAFF.

The chain carries TRBV28 and TRBJ2-5; maybe TRBD1 (6 bases). Germline V gene lookup returns CDR1 MDHEN and CDR2 SYDVKM. CDR3 size: 14 residues. Between the trimmed V and J ends, which lost 1 base and 9 bases, there was a span of 15 bases. This CDR3 is CASSLLRTVVAQYF. CDR3 DNA: TGTGCCAGCAGTTTATTAAGGACAGTGGTGGCCCAGTACTTC.

The V call is TRBV5-1, the J call TRBJ1-1; D call uncertain. The CDR3 extends over 14 amino acids. V gave up 0 bases and J gave up 0 bases, with 6 bases separating them. Germline V gives CDR1 SGHRS, CDR2 YFSETQ. CDR3 bases: TGCGCCAGCAGCTTGGAGGTTATGAACACTGAAGCTTTCTTT. Its translation: CASSLEVMNTEAFF. Full variable domain (remainder filled in from reference TRBV5-1 and TRBJ1-1): KAGVTQTPRYLIKTRGQQVTLSCSPISGHRSVSWYQQTPGQGLQFLFEYFSETQRNKGNFPGRFSGRQFSNSRSEMNVSTLELGDSALYLCASSLEVMNTEAFFGQGTRLTVV.

This clone is labeled as medium-sized. The chain is built from TRBV6-5 and TRBJ1-2, with a possible D match to TRBD1 (5 bases). This CDR3 region has 12 residues. The germline V gene has CDR1 MNHEY and CDR2 SVGAGI. V shed 2 bases and J shed 5 bases, with 6 bases lying between them. For the CDR3, the DNA is TGTGCCAGCAGTTACAAGGGGTATGGCTACACCTTC. Its translation: CASSYKGYGYTF.

This rearrangement joins TRBV6-5 to TRBJ2-1, with 9 bases matching TRBD1. After removal of 7 bases from V and 7 bases from J, the junction contained 5 bases not matched to a gene. Germline CDR1 and CDR2: MNHEY and SVGAGI. There are 13 residues in the CDR3. CDR3: CASKGQGVNEQFF. In DNA form, the CDR3 reads TGTGCCAGCAAGGGACAGGGTGTGAATGAGCAGTTCTTC.

The chain is built from TRBV5-8 and TRBJ2-1; weak D call: TRBD1 (6 bases). The germline V gene has CDR1 SGHTS and CDR2 YDEGEE. The CDR3 loop spans 14 amino acids. The V end was cut by 0 bases, the J end by 6 bases, with 10 bases between. The CDR3 region has the DNA TGTGCCAGCAGCTTGGAAGGCAGGGGCAATGAGCAGTTCTTC. Its translation is CASSLEGRGNEQFF.

The chain recombines TRBV30 with TRBJ2-7; perhaps TRBD2 as D (5 bases). Germline CDR1 reads GTSNPN; CDR2 reads SVGIG (reference sequence). The CDR3 sequence is 14 residues long. The V gene lost 4 bases and the J gene lost 1 base, with 14 bases spanning the gap. CDR3 nucleotide sequence: TGTGCCTGGACGCCCGGGATACTATCCTACGAGCAGTACTTC. It specifies CAWTPGILSYEQYF. Supplemented by reference TRBV30 and TRBJ2-7, the full variable domain reads SQTIHQWPATLVQPVGSPLSLECTVEGTSNPNLYWYRQAAGRGLQLLFYSVGIGQISSEVPQNLSASRPQDRQFILSSKKLLLSDSGFYLCAWTPGILSYEQYFGPGTRLTVT.

The chain is built from TRBV5-5 and TRBJ1-6; D remains ambiguous. The V end lost 1 base, the J end lost 8 bases, and 10 bases lay between the germline ends. The CDR3 contains 14 residues. Germline V CDR1 and CDR2: SGHKS, YYEKEE (reference sequence). DNA for the CDR3: TGTGCCAGCAGCTTGACTGCGAACGATTCACCCCTCCACTTT. Protein: CASSLTANDSPLHF.

V and J are TRBV6-5 and TRBJ2-5; 8 nucleotides agree with TRBD2. The CDR3 has 16 amino acids. The germline gives CDR1 MNHEY, CDR2 SVGAGI. V shed 3 bases and J 4 bases; nucleotides not matched to a gene: 10. The CDR3 loop reads CASSYDRLAPRETQYF. The CDR3 DNA reads as TGTGCCAGCAGTTATGACCGACTAGCGCCTCGAGAGACCCAGTACTTC.

This sequence joins TRBV4-2 and TRBJ1-4; unclear D gene. There are 17 residues in the CDR3. Trimming left V 2 bases short and J 1 base short, with 14 bases between. CDR1 LGHNA and CDR2 YNFKEQ come from the germline V gene. CDR3 nucleotide sequence: TGTGCCAGCAGCCAAAGCCGGGGATTCATAACTAATGAAAAACTGTTTTTT. Residues: CASSQSRGFITNEKLFF.

This chain connects TRBV7-6 to TRBJ1-3; D is uncertain. CDR3 length: 14 amino acids. Trimming cost V 4 bases and J 1 base, with 8 bases left between them. Germline V CDR1 and CDR2: SGHVS, FNYEAQ. Here the CDR3 DNA reads TGTGCCAGCAGCTCGGGAGGATCTGGAAACACCATATATTTT. This translates into CASSSGGSGNTIYF.

This rearrangement joins TRBV9 to TRBJ2-3; TRBD2 agrees at 7 bases. J lost 0 bases, V lost 0 bases, and 7 bases had no gene match. The CDR3 is 17 amino acids. Germline-derived CDR1 and CDR2 are SGDLS and YYNGEE. The chain's CDR3 is CASSVGLSGVSTDTQYF. CDR3 sequence (DNA): TGTGCCAGCAGCGTAGGTTTAAGCGGGGTGAGCACAGATACGCAGTATTTT.

Comment on this clone: The sample carries other DNA sequences with the same CDR3. The J gene is TRBJ1-4, the V gene TRBV18; D gene ambiguous. The CDR3 is made up of 14 amino acids. CDR1 KGHSH and CDR2 LQKENI come from the germline V gene. The V gene lost 3 bases and the J gene lost 0 bases, with 5 bases spanning the gap. The CDR3 reads CASSPGATNEKLFF. The CDR3 DNA reads as TGTGCCAGCTCACCGGGAGCAACTAATGAAAAACTGTTTTTT.

This chain links TRBV11-2 with TRBJ2-7; 11 bases fit TRBD1. J was trimmed by 3 bases and V by 5 bases; bases with no gene match: 15. This CDR3 is 18 amino acids long. The germline V gene has CDR1 SGHAT and CDR2 FQNNGV. Written as DNA, the CDR3 is TGTGCCAGCAGCCACATACTACGGACAGGGGGCTTAAACTACGAGCAGTACTTC. Its translation: CASSHILRTGGLNYEQYF.